The rows below give T cell receptor beta chains drawn from one sample of a study of T cell changes during pregnancy in multiple sclerosis. Generated by immunoSEQ multiplex PCR, the TCRdb table keeps only in-frame clones and is missing some. The sample contains 70,000 to 90,000 clones, around 93% of which appear only once. Specimen: peripheral blood, collected in the second trimester of pregnancy. The receptors were sampled from a female donor in good health, enrolled as a control in a pregnancy study. CDR3s include the opening cysteine and the closing phenylalanine or tryptophan. A D gene is named only where the DNA matches it firmly. Clone size appears in some rows only: once, few, many, or a class for an expanded clone.

v_gene,d_gene,j_gene,abundance,CDR3aa,CDR3nt
TRBV4-2,TRBD1,TRBJ1-1,few,CASSQPGGTEAFF,TGTGCCAGCAGCCAACCAGGGGGTACTGAAGCTTTCTTT
TRBV7-9,-,TRBJ2-7,-,CASSLDYVVYEQYF,TGTGCCAGCAGCTTAGACTACGTAGTGTACGAGCAGTACTTC
TRBV10-3,TRBD1,TRBJ2-7,-,CAISTGTGYEQYF,TGTGCCATCAGTACCGGGACAGGGTACGAGCAGTACTTC
TRBV30,TRBD1,TRBJ1-1,-,CAWSADRGTEAFF,TGTGCCTGGAGTGCCGACAGGGGCACTGAAGCTTTCTTT
TRBV19,TRBD1,TRBJ1-2,-,CASSKDLGQGILYGYTF,TGTGCCAGTAGTAAAGACTTGGGACAGGGAATTTTGTATGGCTACACCTTC
TRBV28,-,TRBJ2-3,-,CASSMDRYTDTQYF,TGTGCCAGCAGCATGGACAGATACACAGATACGCAGTATTTT
TRBV5-1,TRBD1,TRBJ2-5,-,CASSLEDREETQYF,TGCGCCAGCAGCTTGGAGGACAGGGAAGAGACCCAGTACTTC
TRBV18,TRBD2,TRBJ2-1,-,CASSTRLAGGPDEQFF,TGTGCCAGCTCGACGAGACTAGCGGGGGGGCCTGATGAGCAGTTCTTC
TRBV7-2,-,TRBJ2-7,-,CASSPTGYEQYF,TGTGCCAGCAGCCCTACAGGGTACGAGCAGTACTTC
TRBV16,TRBD1,TRBJ1-5,-,CASSQSDRGDNQPQHF,TGTGCCAGCAGCCAATCGGACAGGGGCGACAATCAGCCCCAGCATTTT
TRBV19,-,TRBJ1-1,-,CASSPDRGTPNTEAFF,TGTGCCAGTAGTCCCGATCGGGGTACTCCTAACACTGAAGCTTTCTTT
TRBV4-2,-,TRBJ2-5,-,CASSLTSQFQETQYF,TGTGCCAGCAGCCTTACCAGTCAGTTCCAAGAGACCCAGTACTTC
TRBV7-7,TRBD2,TRBJ2-2,-,CASSLVAGGNTGELFF,TGTGCTAGCAGCTTAGTAGCGGGGGGTAACACCGGGGAGCTGTTTTTT
TRBV7-2,-,TRBJ1-2,-,CASSRQDTSISYGYTF,TGTGCCAGCAGCCGACAGGACACTTCTATCTCCTATGGCTACACCTTC
TRBV29-1,-,TRBJ1-6,-,CSVEVREGWDCSPLHF,TGCAGCGTTGAAGTCAGGGAGGGCTGGGATTGTTCACCCCTCCACTTT
TRBV7-2,-,TRBJ2-7,-,CASSLATQSDYEQYF,TGTGCCAGCAGCTTAGCGACTCAGTCAGACTACGAGCAGTACTTC
TRBV2,-,TRBJ2-3,-,CASRSTGDTQYF,TGTGCCAGCCGCAGTACAGGGGATACGCAGTATTTT
TRBV7-6,TRBD2,TRBJ2-5,-,CASSLALAGGQETQYF,TGTGCCAGCAGCTTAGCACTAGCGGGGGGTCAAGAGACCCAGTACTTC
TRBV6-5,-,TRBJ2-7,-,CASSPRVAGEQYF,TGTGCCAGCAGCCCAAGGGTGGCGGGGGAGCAGTACTTC
TRBV21-1,-,TRBJ2-7,-,CASSKALRTVSYEQYF,TGTGCCAGCAGCAAAGCGCTGAGGACAGTGTCCTACGAGCAGTACTTC
TRBV7-9,-,TRBJ1-6,-,CASSPRVPSDSPLHF,TGTGCCAGCAGCCCTCGAGTTCCTTCGGATTCACCCCTCCACTTT
TRBV7-3,TRBD1,TRBJ1-6,few,CASSYSGAGGGSPLHF,TGTGCCAGCAGCTACTCTGGGGCAGGGGGCGGTTCACCCCTCCACTTT
TRBV5-4,-,TRBJ2-7,-,CASSLKAGEGWEQYF,TGTGCCAGCAGCTTGAAGGCAGGGGAGGGATGGGAGCAGTACTTC
TRBV14,-,TRBJ1-1,-,CASSQDRGGTEAFF,TGTGCCAGCAGCCAAGACCGCGGAGGCACTGAAGCTTTCTTT
TRBV27,-,TRBJ2-7,once,CASSYSFKYEQYF,TGTGCCAGCAGTTACAGCTTCAAGTACGAGCAGTACTTC
TRBV19,TRBD1,TRBJ1-1,many,CASRTGTGTSEAFF,TGTGCCAGTAGAACAGGGACAGGTACGTCTGAAGCTTTCTTT
TRBV19,-,TRBJ1-2,-,CASSVMRGGYGYTF,TGTGCCAGTAGTGTAATGAGAGGGGGCTATGGCTACACCTTC
TRBV6-5,TRBD2,TRBJ2-7,-,CASSYYGGDNYEQYF,TGTGCCAGCAGTTATTATGGGGGGGATAACTACGAGCAGTACTTC
TRBV19,-,TRBJ2-3,-,CASSIAGRGTDTQYF,TGTGCCAGTAGTATTGCGGGGAGAGGGACAGATACGCAGTATTTT
TRBV18,TRBD1,TRBJ1-3,-,CASSPGQMDSGNTIYF,TGTGCCAGCTCACCGGGACAGATGGACTCTGGAAACACCATATATTTT
TRBV6-1,TRBD2,TRBJ2-3,-,CASSEIETSGTDTQYF,TGTGCCAGCAGTGAAATTGAGACTAGCGGCACAGATACGCAGTATTTT
TRBV6-5,TRBD1,TRBJ1-2,-,CASSRGTVYGYTF,TGTGCCAGCAGTAGAGGGACAGTCTATGGCTACACCTTC
TRBV30,-,TRBJ2-3,-,CAWGRGFDTQYF,TGTGCCTGGGGCCGGGGGTTCGATACGCAGTATTTT
TRBV7-8,TRBD1,TRBJ1-1,-,CASSRGPDRGEAFF,TGTGCCAGCAGCAGAGGACCCGACAGGGGTGAAGCTTTCTTT
TRBV10-3,-,TRBJ2-7,-,CAISGTTSSYEQYF,TGTGCCATCAGTGGAACTACCTCCTCCTACGAGCAGTACTTC
TRBV9,-,TRBJ2-1,-,CASSASAEQFF,TGTGCCAGCAGCGCCAGTGCTGAGCAGTTCTTC
TRBV2,TRBD1,TRBJ2-7,-,CASSETGETYEQYF,TGTGCCAGCAGTGAGACAGGGGAGACCTACGAGCAGTACTTC
TRBV5-5,-,TRBJ2-5,-,CASSLGFGFLETQYF,TGTGCCAGCAGCTTGGGGTTCGGGTTTCTGGAGACCCAGTACTTC
TRBV9,TRBD2,TRBJ2-3,-,CASSVGRGGSITDTQYF,TGTGCCAGCAGCGTAGGGCGGGGGGGGTCCATCACAGATACGCAGTATTTT
TRBV5-6,-,TRBJ2-6,once,CASSPFLTGKSSGANVLTF,TGTGCCAGCAGCCCTTTTCTTACAGGGAAAAGCTCTGGGGCCAACGTCCTGACTTTC
TRBV13,TRBD1,TRBJ1-3,-,CASNEDRGDTIYF,TGTGCCAGCAACGAAGACAGGGGGGACACCATATATTTT
TRBV9,TRBD2,TRBJ2-1,-,CASSPFLAGAYNEQFF,TGTGCCAGCAGCCCCTTTTTAGCGGGGGCCTACAATGAGCAGTTCTTC
TRBV5-1,-,TRBJ2-5,-,CASSFRSETQYF,TGCGCCAGCAGCTTTCGTTCAGAGACCCAGTACTTC
TRBV15,TRBD2,TRBJ2-4,-,CATSRDAGVGKNIQYF,TGTGCCACCAGCAGAGATGCGGGGGTTGGCAAAAACATTCAGTACTTC
TRBV4-3,TRBD1,TRBJ2-7,-,CASSQAGTGHYEQYF,TGCGCCAGCAGCCAAGCCGGGACAGGCCACTACGAGCAGTACTTC
TRBV7-2,-,TRBJ1-5,-,CASSLAQNSNQPQHF,TGTGCCAGCAGCTTAGCCCAGAATAGCAATCAGCCCCAGCATTTT
TRBV6-1,-,TRBJ1-2,-,CASRPAGTYGYTF,TGTGCCAGCAGGCCTGCAGGAACCTATGGCTACACCTTC
TRBV5-1,-,TRBJ1-4,once,CASSLASGEGAEKLFF,TGCGCCAGCAGCTTGGCATCTGGGGAGGGAGCTGAAAAACTGTTTTTT
TRBV29-1,-,TRBJ2-3,-,CSVDLGQIATDTQYF,TGCAGCGTTGATTTGGGACAAATCGCCACAGATACGCAGTATTTT
TRBV19,-,TRBJ2-2,-,CASHPGGQNTGELFF,TGTGCCAGTCACCCCGGGGGGCAGAACACCGGGGAGCTGTTTTTT
TRBV7-9,-,TRBJ2-3,-,CASSLVGGEGSDTQYF,TGTGCCAGCAGCTTAGTGGGCGGAGAGGGTTCAGATACGCAGTATTTT
TRBV5-8,TRBD1,TRBJ2-5,-,CASSGRTGARETQYF,TGTGCCAGCAGCGGGAGGACAGGGGCGAGGGAGACCCAGTACTTC
TRBV19,-,TRBJ2-7,-,CASSPGGGGVYEQYF,TGTGCCAGTAGCCCCGGAGGTGGGGGCGTGTACGAGCAGTACTTC
TRBV7-2,TRBD1,TRBJ1-1,-,CASQQGGNTEAFF,TGTGCCAGCCAACAGGGGGGGAACACTGAAGCTTTCTTT
TRBV14,-,TRBJ1-2,-,CASSQEEGQSRRGYTF,TGTGCCAGCAGCCAAGAAGAAGGACAGTCCCGACGGGGCTACACCTTC
TRBV7-2,TRBD1,TRBJ2-7,-,CASSLRQGYEQYF,TGTGCCAGCAGCTTACGACAGGGTTACGAGCAGTACTTC
TRBV10-2,TRBD1,TRBJ1-2,-,CASSDQGDLYGYTF,TGCGCCAGCAGTGACCAGGGGGATCTCTATGGCTACACCTTC